The 29 T cell receptor beta chains reported below all come from one sample, sequenced in a study of cytotoxic CD8 clonotypes in ibrutinib-treated CLL. Only in-frame clones appear in the TCRdb table, and some are missing; sequencing was by immunoSEQ multiplex PCR. The profile shows fewer than 50,000 clones, roughly 53% of them singletons. Specimen: PBMCs, collected after 12 months of ibrutinib treatment. The receptors shown here come from a human donor with chronic lymphocytic leukemia.

This clone was found once. The rearrangement uses TRBV28 and TRBJ1-5; D perhaps matches TRBD1 (6 bases). This CDR3 has 15 amino acids. V was clipped by 7 bases and J by 6 bases, with 19 bases between them. Per the germline V gene, CDR1 is MDHEN and CDR2 is SYDVKM. The CDR3 DNA reads TGTGCCAGCAAATTCCCAGGGGCCCGGGGTCAGCCCCAGCATTTT. This sequence encodes CASKFPGARGQPQHF.

The CDR3 sequence is CATSRALGSTEQYF. The CDR3 DNA reads TGTGCCACCAGCAGAGCTCTGGGCAGTACCGAGCAGTACTTC. The chain combines TRBV15 with TRBJ2-7; D is undetermined. The germline CDR1 and CDR2 sequences are LNHNV and YYDKDF (reference sequence). There are 14 residues in the CDR3. Trimming left V 1 base short and J 6 bases short, with 13 bases between.

This chain links TRBV19 with TRBJ1-1, with D possibly TRBD1 on 6 matching bases. The length of the CDR3 is 13 residues. Germline V gene data show CDR1 as LNHDA and CDR2 as SQIVND (reference sequence). Between the trimmed V and J ends, which lost 10 bases and 4 bases, there was a span of 16 bases. The CDR3 loop is CATRLDRTTEAFF. DNA of the CDR3: TGTGCCACTCGACTAGACAGGACCACTGAAGCTTTCTTT.

The chain joins TRBV30 to TRBJ2-2; D is possibly TRBD1 (5 bases). V lost 3 bases and J lost 1, with 9 bases in between. Germline-derived CDR1 and CDR2 are GTSNPN and SVGIG (reference sequence). This CDR3 is 14 amino acids long. CDR3 residues: CAWRRTGNTGELFF. The DNA for the CDR3 is TGTGCCTGGAGGAGAACAGGGAACACCGGGGAGCTGTTTTTT. The whole variable domain, filled in from reference TRBV30 and TRBJ2-2, reads SQTIHQWPATLVQPVGSPLSLECTVEGTSNPNLYWYRQAAGRGLQLLFYSVGIGQISSEVPQNLSASRPQDRQFILSSKKLLLSDSGFYLCAWRRTGNTGELFFGEGSRLTVL.

This chain uses TRBV2 with TRBJ2-5; D might be TRBD2 (6 bases). Looked up from germline, CDR1 is SNHLY and CDR2 is FYNNEI. The germline V and J ends were trimmed by 7 bases and 4 bases, with 13 bases remaining between them. CDR3 length equals 13 residues. The CDR3 reads CASKVGAGETQYF. In DNA form, the CDR3 reads TGTGCCAGCAAAGTCGGAGCGGGAGAGACCCAGTACTTC.

This clone was recorded a few times. This chain links TRBV5-6 with TRBJ2-7; 7 bases fit TRBD2. Germline-derived CDR1 and CDR2 are SGHDT and YYEEEE. The CDR3 sequence is 15 residues long. J was trimmed by 0 bases and V by 4 bases; bases with no gene match: 7. CDR3 bases: TGTGCCAGCAGCAAACTAGCGATCGCCTCCTACGAGCAGTACTTC. It translates to CASSKLAIASYEQYF. Full variable domain (remainder filled in from reference TRBV5-6 and TRBJ2-7): DAGVTQSPTHLIKTRGQQVTLRCSPKSGHDTVSWYQQALGQGPQFIFQYYEEEERQRGNFPDRFSGHQFPNYSSELNVNALLLGDSALYLCASSKLAIASYEQYFGPGTRLTVT.

V gene TRBV7-2 combines with J gene TRBJ2-2; 7 bases line up with TRBD1. The junction had 11 bases not matched to a gene; V was cut back by 5 bases and J by 5 bases. The length of the CDR3 is 16 residues. Germline-derived CDR1 and CDR2 are SGHTA and FQGNSA. The CDR3 here is CASSRDSALSTGELFF. Written as DNA, the CDR3 is TGTGCCAGCAGCCGGGACAGCGCCCTGAGTACCGGGGAGCTGTTTTTT. The whole variable domain, filled in from reference TRBV7-2 and TRBJ2-2, reads GAGVSQSPSNKVTEKGKDVELRCDPISGHTALYWYRQSLGQGLEFLIYFQGNSAPDKSGLPSDRFSAERTGGSVSTLTIQRTQQEDSAVYLCASSRDSALSTGELFFGEGSRLTVL.

This clone came up a few times. This sequence joins TRBV5-1 and TRBJ1-5; D is unresolved. Germline loops: CDR1 SGHRS, CDR2 YFSETQ. This CDR3 has 14 amino acids. V lost 0 bases and J lost 2, with 6 bases in between. CDR3 bases: TGCGCCAGCAGCTTGGACAGTCGCAATCAGCCCCAGCATTTT. Protein: CASSLDSRNQPQHF.

This clone was counted a few times. V is TRBV9 and J is TRBJ1-5, with 8 positions matching TRBD1. The CDR3 is 14 amino acids. V was pared by 4 bases and J by 5 bases, with 5 bases of the junction left unmatched. CDR1 is SGDLS, CDR2 YYNGEE, per germline. The CDR3 DNA reads TGTGCCAGCAGCCCGGACAGGGTCGATCAGCCCCAGCATTTT. Translating gives CASSPDRVDQPQHF.

This chain links TRBV18 with TRBJ1-1; D is unclear. CDR1 KGHSH and CDR2 LQKENI come from the germline V gene. V lost 0 bases and J 0 bases, leaving 8 bases between the germline ends. This CDR3 region has 15 residues. For the CDR3, the DNA is TGTGCCAGCTCACCACCTTCGGTGTTGAACACTGAAGCTTTCTTT. Translating it yields CASSPPSVLNTEAFF.

This clone was seen a handful of times. The chain links TRBV5-4 to TRBJ2-3; unclear D gene. CDR3 length: 13 residues. V lost 0 bases to trimming and J lost 5 bases, with 7 bases between them. The V gene's germline CDR1 is SGHNT and CDR2 YYREEE (reference sequence). CDR3 sequence reads: CASSLVEVDTQYF. CDR3 nucleotides: TGTGCCAGCAGCTTGGTCGAAGTAGATACGCAGTATTTT.

The chain couples TRBV27 to TRBJ1-2; perhaps TRBD1 as D (5 bases). Per germline, CDR1 MNHEY and CDR2 SMNVEV (reference sequence). Between the trimmed V and J ends, which lost 6 bases and 8 bases, there was a span of 16 bases. The CDR3 spans 13 residues. CDR3 in amino acids: CASRALRGWGYTF. The CDR3 nucleotides read TGTGCCAGCAGAGCCCTGAGGGGCTGGGGCTACACCTTC.

The V and J genes are TRBV2 and TRBJ1-2, with a possible D match to TRBD1 (5 bases). This CDR3 contains 15 residues. CDR1 is SNHLY, CDR2 FYNNEI, per germline. V was pared by 2 bases and J by 4 bases, with 14 bases between. CDR3 region: CASSERQLVLYGYTF. In DNA form, the CDR3 reads TGTGCCAGCAGTGAAAGACAGCTTGTCCTCTATGGCTACACCTTC.

This clone occurred a few times. J is TRBJ1-2 and V is TRBV5-1; D is undetermined. This CDR3 spans 15 amino acids. V dropped 4 bases and J dropped 3 bases, with 16 bases sitting between them. Germline loops: CDR1 SGHRS, CDR2 YFSETQ. The CDR3 here is CASSPAGGKDYGYTF. CDR3 nucleotide sequence: TGCGCCAGCAGCCCTGCGGGAGGAAAGGACTATGGCTACACCTTC.

The sample holds many counts of this clone. V and J are TRBV9 and TRBJ2-2; D perhaps matches TRBD2 (6 bases). Trimming took off 4 bases at V and 6 bases at J, with 13 bases between the two ends. This CDR3 contains 14 residues. The germline V gene has CDR1 SGDLS and CDR2 YYNGEE. This chain's CDR3 is CASSFGGASGELFF. The CDR3 coding sequence is TGTGCCAGCAGCTTCGGGGGAGCGTCCGGGGAGCTGTTTTTT.

In its sample, this clone was seen many times. The chain combines TRBV6-5 with TRBJ1-1; D possibly corresponds to TRBD1 (5 bases). The CDR3 is made up of 15 amino acids. V was clipped by 3 bases and J by 5 bases, with 16 bases between them. Germline lookup yields CDR1 MNHEY and CDR2 SVGAGI. The DNA of the CDR3 is TGTGCCAGCAGTTATGGGCCAGGGTGGGGGACTGAAGCTTTCTTT. This sequence encodes CASSYGPGWGTEAFF.

A single count supports this clone. This chain joins TRBV29-1 and TRBJ1-3; D remains ambiguous. CDR1 is SQVTM and CDR2 is ANQGSEA in the germline V gene. The length of the CDR3 is 12 residues. Trimming removed 4 bases from V and 1 base from J, with 5 bases in between. DNA for the CDR3: TGCAGCGTTGTGCCGTCTGGAAACACCATATATTTT. Translation gives CSVVPSGNTIYF. The complete variable domain, with remaining parts taken from reference TRBV29-1 and TRBJ1-3, reads SAVISQKPSRDICQRGTSLTIQCQVDSQVTMMFWYRQQPGQSLTLIATANQGSEATYESGFVIDKFPISRPNLTFSTLTVSNMSPEDSSIYLCSVVPSGNTIYFGEGSWLTVV.

The chain recombines TRBV28 with TRBJ2-7; no firm D call. CDR3 length: 12 residues. Trimming pared 6 bases from V and 7 bases from J, leaving 13 bases between. Germline CDR1 MDHEN, CDR2 SYDVKM. CDR3 coding DNA: TGTGCCAGCAGCATCGTTCTCGGGGAGCAGTACTTC. It is translated as CASSIVLGEQYF.

This clone is termed medium-sized (0.01 to 0.1%). The V and J genes are TRBV27 and TRBJ2-1, with 11 bases lining up with TRBD2. Germline values: CDR1 MNHEY, CDR2 SMNVEV (reference sequence). V dropped 3 bases and J dropped 4; count of bases not matched to a gene: 14. CDR3 length: 19 residues. The CDR3 DNA reads as TGTGCCAGCAGTTTTGGGACTAGCGGACACTTCGGGCCTTACAATGAGCAGTTCTTC. It is translated as CASSFGTSGHFGPYNEQFF.

In its sample, this clone was seen once. The gene calls are TRBV5-1 and TRBJ2-1, with 9 bases matching TRBD1. V lost 0 bases and J lost 1; bases outside the gene matches: 5. Germline V gene lookup returns CDR1 SGHRS and CDR2 YFSETQ. There are 17 residues in the CDR3. The CDR3 is CASSLAPGQGSYNEQFF. The CDR3 DNA follows: TGCGCCAGCAGCTTGGCCCCGGGACAGGGATCCTACAATGAGCAGTTCTTC.

This clone was recorded once. The J gene is TRBJ2-1, the V gene TRBV7-6; D is possibly TRBD1 or TRBD2 (6 bases each). Trimming pared 5 bases from V and 9 bases from J, leaving 17 bases between. The germline gives CDR1 SGHVS, CDR2 FNYEAQ. The CDR3 consists of 14 residues. This chain's CDR3 is CASSPRDTGSEQFF. CDR3 nucleotide sequence: TGTGCCAGCAGCCCCCGGGACACCGGGAGTGAGCAGTTCTTC.

The gene calls are TRBV11-2 and TRBJ2-2; TRBD2 matches at 14 bases. Germline V lookup: CDR1 SGHAT, CDR2 FQNNGV. J gave up 5 bases and V 5 bases, and 10 bases lay outside the gene matches. This CDR3 spans 18 amino acids. CDR3 in DNA: TGTGCCAGCAGCCCCCGACTAGCGGGAGGGCCGGGTACCGGGGAGCTGTTTTTT. It translates to CASSPRLAGGPGTGELFF. The variable domain in full, with the rest retrieved from reference TRBV11-2 and TRBJ2-2, is EAGVAQSPRYKIIEKRQSVAFWCNPISGHATLYWYQQILGQGPKLLIQFQNNGVVDDSQLPKDRFSAERLKGVDSTLKIQPAKLEDSAVYLCASSPRLAGGPGTGELFFGEGSRLTVL.

This sequence joins TRBV11-2 and TRBJ2-5; 8 bases agree with TRBD1. Germline CDR1 SGHAT, CDR2 FQNNGV. The CDR3 has 15 amino acids. The J segment lost 5 bases and the V segment lost 5 bases, leaving 10 bases of the junction unmatched. The CDR3 nucleotides are TGTGCCAGCAGCCTAGTCAGGGGGCGCTGGGAGACCCAGTACTTC. Its translation is CASSLVRGRWETQYF.

Many counts were recorded for this clone. This CDR3 reads CASSLWAGRGGELFF. In DNA form, the CDR3 reads TGTGCCAGCAGTTTATGGGCAGGACGTGGCGGGGAGCTGTTTTTT. The gene calls are TRBV28 and TRBJ2-2, with D unresolved. Germline-derived CDR1 and CDR2 are MDHEN and SYDVKM. Between the trimmed V and J ends, which lost 0 bases and 7 bases, there was a span of 12 bases. The CDR3 has 15 residues.

The chain is built from TRBV23-1 and TRBJ2-7; TRBD1 might be the D (5 bases). Being an ORF, TRBV23-1 has a function that is uncertain. V was cut by 0 bases and J by 0 bases, with 18 bases left in between. The CDR3 consists of 18 residues. The CDR3 here is CASSQSPTGRQNSYEQYF. As DNA, the CDR3 is TGCGCCAGCAGTCAATCCCCCACCGGACGACAGAACTCCTACGAGCAGTACTTC.

The chain joins TRBV5-3 to TRBJ2-7, with D possibly matching TRBD2 (6 bases). TRBV5-3 is recorded as an ORF, its role being uncertain. The CDR3 covers 14 residues. V was trimmed by 8 bases and J by 2 bases, leaving 17 bases between them. DNA of the CDR3: TGTGCCAGCAGCCCGGGACTCCTAACCTACGAGCAGTACTTC. This codes for CASSPGLLTYEQYF.

This clone was counted between two and nine times. The V and J genes are TRBV7-9 and TRBJ1-2; TRBD1 matches at 8 bases. Germline trimming cut 4 bases from V and 5 bases from J; bases unmatched to any gene: 6. From germline, CDR1 is SEHNR and CDR2 FQNEAQ (reference sequence). The CDR3 is 14 residues long. CDR3 bases: TGTGCCAGCAGCTCAGCAGGACAGGGTTATGGCTACACCTTC. This gives the protein CASSSAGQGYGYTF.

V gene TRBV5-1 combines with J gene TRBJ2-7; D not resolved. Trimming pared 0 bases from V and 2 bases from J, leaving 6 bases between. This CDR3 is built from 13 residues. Germline V lookup: CDR1 SGHRS, CDR2 YFSETQ. CDR3 in amino acids: CASSLARTYEQYF. The CDR3 nucleotides are TGCGCCAGCAGCTTGGCCAGGACCTACGAGCAGTACTTC. The variable domain in full, with the rest retrieved from reference TRBV5-1 and TRBJ2-7, is KAGVTQTPRYLIKTRGQQVTLSCSPISGHRSVSWYQQTPGQGLQFLFEYFSETQRNKGNFPGRFSGRQFSNSRSEMNVSTLELGDSALYLCASSLARTYEQYFGPGTRLTVT.

The rearrangement uses TRBV7-3 and TRBJ1-6, with 8 bases aligning to TRBD1. This CDR3 has 15 residues. The germline gives CDR1 SGHTA, CDR2 FQGTGA. The V gene end was trimmed by 5 bases and the J gene end by 7 bases; junction bases not matched to a gene: 7. CDR3 DNA: TGTGCCAGCAGCACGTCCGGGACAGGAAATTCACCCCTCCACTTT. Its translation is CASSTSGTGNSPLHF. The variable domain in full, with the rest retrieved from reference TRBV7-3 and TRBJ1-6, is GAGVSQTPSNKVTEKGKYVELRCDPISGHTALYWYRQSLGQGPEFLIYFQGTGAADDSGLPNDRFFAVRPEGSVSTLKIQRTERGDSAVYLCASSTSGTGNSPLHFGNGTRLTVT.